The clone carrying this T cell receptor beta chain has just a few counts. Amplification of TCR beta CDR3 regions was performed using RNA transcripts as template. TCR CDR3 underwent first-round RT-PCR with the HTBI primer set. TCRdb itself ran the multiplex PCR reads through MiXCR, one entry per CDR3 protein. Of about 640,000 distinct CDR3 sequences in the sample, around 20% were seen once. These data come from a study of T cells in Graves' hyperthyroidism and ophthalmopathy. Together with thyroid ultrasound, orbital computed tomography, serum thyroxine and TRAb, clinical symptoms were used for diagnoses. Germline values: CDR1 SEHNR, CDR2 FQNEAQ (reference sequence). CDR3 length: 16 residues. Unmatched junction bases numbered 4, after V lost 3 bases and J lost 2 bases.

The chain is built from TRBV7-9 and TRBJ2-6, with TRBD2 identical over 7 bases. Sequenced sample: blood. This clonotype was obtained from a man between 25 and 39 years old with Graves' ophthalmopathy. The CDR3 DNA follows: TGTGCCAGCAGCTTCTCGGGGGGAGCTGGGGCCAACGTCCTGACTTTC. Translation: CASSFSGGAGANVLTF.